This TCR beta chain is drawn from a study of blood T cell repertoires in COVID-19. The wider study: Researchers got acute and convalescent COVID-19 samples from the United States, Italy and Spain. PBMCs, B-cell-depleted T cells, or T cells provided the cDNA or gDNA that made up the material.

The length of the CDR3 is 13 residues. Trimming cost V 2 bases and J 7 bases, with 14 bases left between them. CDR1 and CDR2 from the germline V gene are GTSNPN and SVGIG (reference sequence). Authors' methods: Estimates of nucleated cell counts were drawn from the amplification of reference gene primers. The method was immunoSEQ multiplex PCR; TCRdb's version includes in-frame clones alone and lacks a portion of them. The V and J calls and the clone size are those of that table, but D and trimming were determined from the DNA. The table has over 200,000 clones, roughly 87% seen once; the top ten hold 1.9%.

The TCR originated in a man aged 35 to 55 with active or convalescent COVID-19. V usage is TRBV30 and J usage is TRBJ1-2; D may be TRBD1 (6 bases). The sequenced sample was peripheral blood. CDR3 in DNA: TGTGCCTGGAGTCGACAGGACCAGTCTGGCTACACCTTC. Encoded protein: CAWSRQDQSGYTF. Drawing the rest from reference TRBV30 and TRBJ1-2, the complete variable domain is SQTIHQWPATLVQPVGSPLSLECTVEGTSNPNLYWYRQAAGRGLQLLFYSVGIGQISSEVPQNLSASRPQDRQFILSSKKLLLSDSGFYLCAWSRQDQSGYTFGSGTRLTVV.